The 20 T cell receptor beta chains below all came from one sample that was sequenced in a study of T cell clones after liver transplantation. The protocol was immunoSEQ multiplex PCR, while the TCRdb copy is restricted to in-frame clones and leaves out a portion. This repertoire shows roughly 120,000 clones, less than 95% found once; its top ten account for 0.65% to 0.95%. Sequencing used CD4+ T cells from blood, obtained 12 months after liver transplant. Receptors originate from a human patient who received a liver transplant. The graft donor may have contributed some T cells.

The chain joins TRBV19 to TRBJ2-7, with D possibly being TRBD1 or TRBD2 (5 bases each). The V end was cut by 2 bases, the J end by 3 bases, with 14 bases between. This CDR3 has 15 amino acids. Looked up from germline, CDR1 is LNHDA and CDR2 is SQIVND (reference sequence). The chain's CDR3 is CASSINGGRSYEQYF. CDR3 coding DNA: TGTGCCAGTAGTATAAATGGGGGACGGAGCTACGAGCAGTACTTC.

This sequence joins TRBV6-1 and TRBJ1-1; D not certain. Germline V gene sequence: CDR1 MNHNS, CDR2 SASEGT. V dropped 1 base and J dropped 1 base, with 4 bases sitting between them. This CDR3 region has 13 residues. In DNA form, the CDR3 reads TGTGCCAGCAGTGAAGTACGGAACACTGAAGCTTTCTTT. Translating it yields CASSEVRNTEAFF.

J is TRBJ2-3 and V is TRBV9; D is unresolved. V was pared by 0 bases and J by 5 bases, with 10 bases between. Looked up from germline, CDR1 is SGDLS and CDR2 is YYNGEE. The CDR3 loop spans 14 amino acids. The CDR3 DNA reads TGTGCCAGCAGCGTAGCGGCAGTACTAGATACGCAGTATTTT. It encodes CASSVAAVLDTQYF.

The chain is built from TRBV6-5 and TRBJ2-1; TRBD2 matches 12 bases. Germline CDR1 and CDR2: MNHEY and SVGAGI. The J segment lost 6 bases and the V segment lost 6 bases, leaving 6 bases of the junction unmatched. This CDR3 is built from 15 residues. In DNA, the CDR3 is TGTGCCAGCAGCAGGACTAGCGGGGTCCTCAATGAGCAGTTCTTC. It encodes CASSRTSGVLNEQFF.

The chain employs TRBV29-1 and TRBJ2-3, with D possibly being TRBD1 or TRBD2 (5 bases each). V was clipped by 6 bases and J by 8 bases, with 12 bases between them. The CDR3 length is 11 residues. Germline-derived CDR1 and CDR2 are SQVTM and ANQGSEA. The DNA of the CDR3 is TGCAGCGTCCGTGGGGGTGGTACGCAGTATTTT. It encodes CSVRGGGTQYF.

The J gene is TRBJ2-3, the V gene TRBV29-1; TRBD2 matches at 13 bases. CDR3 length: 15 amino acids. V was clipped by 4 bases and J by 2 bases; unmatched bases: 3. Germline V gene data show CDR1 as SQVTM and CDR2 as ANQGSEA. CDR3 region: CSVVGLAGPTDTQYF. The DNA for the CDR3 is TGCAGCGTTGTGGGACTAGCGGGACCCACAGATACGCAGTATTTT.

The V and J genes are TRBV29-1 and TRBJ2-5; tentative D call: TRBD1 (5 bases). Trimming took 7 bases from V and 2 from J, leaving 14 bases between them. Per the germline V gene, CDR1 is SQVTM and CDR2 is ANQGSEA. The CDR3 is made up of 13 amino acids. The CDR3 is CSGLGHSQETQYF. The CDR3 DNA is TGCAGCGGCCTTGGACACTCACAAGAGACCCAGTACTTC.

The DNA of the CDR3 is TGCGCCAGCAGCTTGGCCAGGACTAGCGGGAGGACGAACACCGGGGAGCTGTTTTTT. This codes for CASSLARTSGRTNTGELFF. This chain uses TRBV5-1 with TRBJ2-2, with TRBD2 matching 14 bases. CDR1 and CDR2 from the germline V gene are SGHRS and YFSETQ. The CDR3 length is 19 residues. V was clipped by 0 bases and J by 0 bases; unmatched bases: 4.

The chain is built from TRBV18 and TRBJ1-5, with a weak D call TRBD1 (5 bases). Germline V lookup: CDR1 KGHSH, CDR2 LQKENI. With 2 bases removed from V and 6 bases from J, the gap between germline ends came to 11 bases. This CDR3 contains 14 residues. The CDR3 reads CASSPAGRGQPQHF. As DNA, the CDR3 is TGTGCCAGCTCACCAGCGGGGCGCGGTCAGCCCCAGCATTTT. Based on the CDR3 plus reference TRBV18 and TRBJ1-5, the full variable domain is NAGVMQNPRHLVRRRGQEARLRCSPMKGHSHVYWYRQLPEEGLKFMVYLQKENIIDESGMPKERFSAEFPKEGPSILRIQQVVRGDSAAYFCASSPAGRGQPQHFGDGTRLSIL.

This clone was counted between two and nine times. The rearrangement joins TRBV11-3 to TRBJ2-7; D uncertain. The CDR3 has 12 residues. Per germline, CDR1 SGHNT and CDR2 YENEEA. With 6 bases removed from V and 2 bases from J, the gap between germline ends came to 8 bases. The CDR3 bases are TGTGCCAGCAGGGGTGGAACCTACGAGCAGTACTTC. Protein sequence: CASRGGTYEQYF.

This rearrangement joins TRBV6-5 to TRBJ1-5; 9 nucleotides align to TRBD1. The CDR3 is 15 residues long. The trim removed 5 bases at V and 1 base at J, leaving 3 bases unmatched. The V gene's germline CDR1 is MNHEY and CDR2 SVGAGI. The CDR3 region is CASSRTGASNQPQHF. In DNA, the CDR3 is TGTGCCAGCAGTCGGACAGGGGCCAGCAATCAGCCCCAGCATTTT.

The chain links TRBV7-2 to TRBJ2-5; tentative D call: TRBD2 (5 bases). The germline V gene encodes CDR1 SGHTA and CDR2 FQGNSA. The CDR3 is made up of 16 amino acids. The V and J ends lost 0 bases and 2 bases respectively, with 13 bases between them. Here the CDR3 DNA reads TGTGCCAGCAGCTTAGCAGAATCGGCGGGTCAAGAGACCCAGTACTTC. Amino acids: CASSLAESAGQETQYF. Full variable domain (outside the CDR3, taken from reference TRBV7-2 and TRBJ2-5): GAGVSQSPSNKVTEKGKDVELRCDPISGHTALYWYRQSLGQGLEFLIYFQGNSAPDKSGLPSDRFSAERTGGSVSTLTIQRTQQEDSAVYLCASSLAESAGQETQYFGPGTRLLVL.

The CDR3 sequence: CASSLRAERTDTQYF. In nucleotides, the CDR3 is TGTGCCAGCAGCTTGCGAGCGGAGCGCACAGATACGCAGTATTTT. The rearrangement links TRBV7-6 to TRBJ2-3; D is perhaps TRBD2 (5 bases). The length of the CDR3 is 15 residues. With 3 bases removed from V and 1 base from J, the gap between germline ends came to 11 bases. Germline-derived CDR1 and CDR2 are SGHVS and FNYEAQ.

The chain is built from TRBV7-2 and TRBJ2-4; 7 bases line up with TRBD2. In germline, CDR1 is SGHTA, CDR2 FQGNSA. This CDR3 comprises 14 residues. V trimming: 5 bases; J trimming: 6 bases; junction bases outside the gene matches: 7. CDR3: CASSPGLAVNIQYF. CDR3 sequence (DNA): TGTGCCAGCAGCCCGGGGCTAGCGGTAAACATTCAGTACTTC.

CDR3 residues: CASSLSLTSDYEQYF. CDR3 nucleotides: TGTGCCAGCAGTTTATCCCTGACCTCGGACTACGAGCAGTACTTC. This chain uses TRBV27 with TRBJ2-7; D gene unclear. Trimming removed 0 bases from V and 3 bases from J, with 12 bases in between. In germline, CDR1 is MNHEY, CDR2 SMNVEV (reference sequence). This CDR3 has 15 residues.

V usage is TRBV7-3 and J usage is TRBJ2-1; maybe TRBD2 (6 bases). This CDR3 is 15 amino acids long. The germline CDR1 and CDR2 sequences are SGHTA and FQGTGA. The V end lost 2 bases, the J end lost 4 bases, and 12 bases lay between the germline ends. CDR3 protein: CASSLVGSSYNEQFF. The CDR3 DNA reads TGTGCCAGCAGCTTAGTCGGGAGTTCTTACAATGAGCAGTTCTTC.

The chain employs TRBV11-2 and TRBJ1-1, with D perhaps TRBD1 (5 bases). Trimming left V 0 bases short and J 0 bases short, with 11 bases between. The CDR3 consists of 16 residues. Germline V gives CDR1 SGHAT, CDR2 FQNNGV. For the CDR3, the DNA is TGTGCCAGCAGCTTAGAAGGGGCTATGGTGAACACTGAAGCTTTCTTT. Its translation: CASSLEGAMVNTEAFF.

The chain combines TRBV29-1 with TRBJ2-3; perhaps TRBD1 as D (5 bases). With 4 bases removed from V and 0 bases from J, the gap between germline ends came to 14 bases. Germline CDR1 is SQVTM and CDR2 is ANQGSEA. CDR3 size: 15 residues. As DNA, the CDR3 is TGCAGCGTTGGGTCGGCAGGGTTTAGCACAGATACGCAGTATTTT. Protein product: CSVGSAGFSTDTQYF.

V gene TRBV5-6 combines with J gene TRBJ2-5, with D perhaps given as TRBD1 or TRBD2 (6 bases each). The CDR3 is 14 residues long. Germline-derived CDR1 and CDR2 are SGHDT and YYEEEE. Between the trimmed V and J ends, which lost 4 bases and 2 bases, there was a span of 12 bases. The CDR3 is CASSGGTYQETQYF. The CDR3 nucleotides read TGTGCCAGCAGCGGCGGGACATATCAAGAGACCCAGTACTTC.

The chain is built from TRBV10-1 and TRBJ2-7, with TRBD1 matching over 7 bases. Germline values: CDR1 WNHNN, CDR2 SYGVQD (reference sequence). With 7 bases clipped from V and 0 bases from J, the junction kept 3 bases outside the gene matches. CDR3 length equals 13 residues. CDR3 region: CASKDRRSYEQYF. CDR3 DNA sequence: TGCGCCAGCAAGGACAGGCGCTCCTACGAGCAGTACTTC.